This T cell receptor (beta chain) was recovered during a study of Ad26.COV2.S vaccination and SARS-CoV-2 variants. TCRdb's table, derived via immunoSEQ multiplex PCR, lists solely in-frame clones and lacks some. The repertoire holds about 400,000 clones, with under 90% as singletons. CDR1 and CDR2 from the germline V gene are SGHRS and YFSETQ. This CDR3 region has 15 residues. Deletions cut 0 bases from V and 4 bases from J, with 10 bases between. Described treatment: 15 to 20 received Ad26.COV2.S at low or high dose, single or two shots; several received placebo; per-sample allocation not given. Specimen acquisition occurred on day 63 following the initial vaccine or placebo injection.

This TCR came from a person between 18 and 65 years old who received the Ad26.COV2.S COVID-19 vaccine or a placebo. Sequenced here: peripheral blood, sampled in a trial of Ad26.COV2.S vaccine versus placebo. V is TRBV5-1 and J is TRBJ2-2, with D possibly being TRBD2 (5 bases). The CDR3 region has the DNA TGCGCCAGCAGCTTGGTAGGGAGAGGCACCGGGGAGCTGTTTTTT. Its protein product is CASSLVGRGTGELFF.